The 5 T cell receptor beta chains listed next were all sequenced from one sample in a study of breast tumors, draining lymph nodes, adjacent tissues. TCRdb reprocessed the multiplex PCR reads with MiXCR, giving one entry per CDR3 protein. Of approximately 28,000 distinct CDR3 sequences in the sample, approximately 63% were seen once. The sequencing input was breast tumor tissue. The source of these receptors is a female donor with breast cancer. Some clones in this sample may be carry-over from other donors' samples.

This clonotype was recorded at least ten times. A much larger clone sits a single nucleotide away, making a read error possible. The J gene is TRBJ2-5, the V gene TRBV5-6; D is uncertain. From germline, CDR1 is SGHDT and CDR2 YYEEEE. The CDR3 covers 13 residues. The V end lost 1 base, the J end lost 4 bases, and 8 bases lay between the germline ends. DNA for the CDR3: TGTGCCAGCAGCTTGAACAGTCCAGAGACCCAGTACTTC. The encoded protein is CASSLNSPETQYF.

This clonotype showed up many times. The chain links TRBV20-1 to TRBJ1-6; the D gene is possibly TRBD1 (5 bases). CDR3 size: 14 residues. V was trimmed by 4 bases and J by 6 bases, leaving 13 bases between them. CDR1 is DFQATT and CDR2 is SNEGSKA in the germline V gene (reference sequence). The CDR3 spells CSANSGQINSPLHF. Here the CDR3 DNA reads TGCAGTGCTAATTCAGGGCAAATTAATTCACCCCTCCACTTT.

This chain connects TRBV20-1 to TRBJ2-3; a weak D match, TRBD2 (6 bases). Looked up from germline, CDR1 is DFQATT and CDR2 is SNEGSKA (reference sequence). Trimming shortened V by 6 bases and J by 6 bases, and 22 bases separated the two germline ends. The CDR3 length is 15 residues. The CDR3 loop reads CSADLRDSSWDTQYF. The CDR3 DNA reads TGCAGTGCCGACTTGAGGGACTCTTCCTGGGATACGCAGTATTTT.

This chain joins TRBV7-9 and TRBJ1-3; D might be TRBD1 (5 bases). Trimming shortened V by 1 base and J by 4 bases, and 8 bases separated the two germline ends. Germline CDR1 and CDR2: SEHNR and FQNEAQ (reference sequence). This CDR3 contains 14 residues. The CDR3 DNA is TGTGCCAGCAGCTTAGGACAGTCGGGAAACACCATATATTTT. Translating it yields CASSLGQSGNTIYF.

This clonotype was detected many times. The chain combines TRBV24-1 with TRBJ1-5, with D hard to call. Germline CDR1 is KGHDR and CDR2 is SFDVKD. The CDR3 totals 12 residues. V shed 3 bases and J shed 4 bases, with 3 bases lying between them. The CDR3 loop reads CATSDPNQPQHF. The CDR3 bases are TGTGCCACCAGTGATCCAAATCAGCCCCAGCATTTT.